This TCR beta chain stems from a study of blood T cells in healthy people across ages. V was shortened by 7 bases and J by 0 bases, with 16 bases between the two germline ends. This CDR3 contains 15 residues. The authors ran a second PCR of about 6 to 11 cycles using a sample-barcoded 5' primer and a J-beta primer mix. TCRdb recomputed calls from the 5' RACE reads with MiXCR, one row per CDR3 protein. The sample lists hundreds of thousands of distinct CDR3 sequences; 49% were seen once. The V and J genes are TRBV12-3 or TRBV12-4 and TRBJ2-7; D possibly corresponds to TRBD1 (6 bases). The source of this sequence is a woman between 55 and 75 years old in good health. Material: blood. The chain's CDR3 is CASKRDKGYSYEQYF. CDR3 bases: TGTGCCAGCAAACGGGACAAAGGTTACTCCTACGAGCAGTACTTC.